The 29 T cell receptor beta chains given below trace back to one sample, sequenced in a study of cytomegalovirus exposure and HLA in healthy donors. The PCR ran on 60 Vbeta and 13 Jbeta primers. Sequencing was performed with immunoSEQ multiplex PCR; in TCRdb, only in-frame clones are kept and a portion is missing. The sample has some 120,000 clones; 80% are singletons. The sequencing input was PBMCs. The source is a man aged 40-49 years in good health and CMV-seronegative.

This chain joins TRBV25-1 and TRBJ2-5; D uncertain. The CDR3 contains 11 residues. Between the trimmed V and J ends, which lost 4 bases and 3 bases, there was a span of 3 bases. Germline V lookup: CDR1 MGHDK, CDR2 SYGVNS. CDR3 sequence: CASSVEETQYF. The CDR3 nucleotides read TGTGCCAGCAGTGTCGAAGAGACCCAGTACTTC.

Concerning this clone itself: The sample has other DNA sequences that encode this CDR3 too. CDR3 sequence (DNA): TGTGCCAGCAGTGAAGGGACTAGCGGCTACAATGAGCAGTTCTTC. It specifies CASSEGTSGYNEQFF. This rearrangement joins TRBV6-1 to TRBJ2-1, with 10 bases fitting TRBD2. The CDR3 sequence is 15 residues long. Trimming cost V 1 base and J 3 bases; bases outside gene matches: 0. Per the germline V gene, CDR1 is MNHNS and CDR2 is SASEGT.

The V and J genes are TRBV7-9 and TRBJ1-4; D ambiguous. This CDR3 comprises 17 residues. With 4 bases removed from V and 0 bases from J, the gap between germline ends came to 15 bases. Germline assignment: CDR1 SEHNR and CDR2 FQNEAQ (reference sequence). The DNA of the CDR3 is TGTGCCAGCAGCTCCCGGACTGAGGGTGCAACTAATGAAAAACTGTTTTTT. Its protein product is CASSSRTEGATNEKLFF.

The V and J genes are TRBV28 and TRBJ2-7, with TRBD1 matching over 8 bases. The CDR3 spans 17 residues. The V gene end was trimmed by 6 bases and the J gene end by 11 bases; junction bases not matched to a gene: 24. CDR1 and CDR2 (germline): MDHEN, SYDVKM. CDR3 amino acids: CASSPYSYPGQADREYF. The CDR3 nucleotides read TGTGCCAGCAGCCCTTACTCCTATCCGGGACAGGCCGATCGGGAGTACTTC. Filled out from reference TRBV28 and TRBJ2-7, the complete variable domain reads DVKVTQSSRYLVKRTGEKVFLECVQDMDHENMFWYRQDPGLGLRLIYFSYDVKMKEKGDIPEGYSVSREKKERFSLILESASTNQTSMYLCASSPYSYPGQADREYFGPGTRLTVT.

This clone came up a few times. DNA for the CDR3: TGTGCCAGCAGCTTCACAGGGGACACAGATACGCAGTATTTT. Amino acids: CASSFTGDTDTQYF. The chain carries TRBV27 and TRBJ2-3; 7 bases are a match to TRBD1. Germline V lookup: CDR1 MNHEY, CDR2 SMNVEV (reference sequence). Trimming cost V 6 bases and J 2 bases; bases outside gene matches: 5. The CDR3 is 14 residues long.

This clone was seen only once. The chain combines TRBV25-1 with TRBJ1-1, with a tentative D call TRBD1 (5 bases). Trimming removed 1 base at V and 4 bases at J, with 16 bases between. This CDR3 is 16 amino acids long. Germline V lookup: CDR1 MGHDK, CDR2 SYGVNS. The CDR3 protein is CASSESGGGWTTEAFF. CDR3 in DNA: TGTGCCAGCAGTGAATCCGGGGGAGGGTGGACCACTGAAGCTTTCTTT.

J is TRBJ1-1 and V is TRBV29-1; TRBD1 matches at 7 bases. J lost 2 bases, V lost 2 bases, and 2 bases had no gene match. This CDR3 has 13 residues. Looked up from germline, CDR1 is SQVTM and CDR2 is ANQGSEA. CDR3 region: CSVERTGNTEAFF. The CDR3 bases are TGCAGCGTTGAACGGACAGGAAACACTGAAGCTTTCTTT.

J is TRBJ2-7 and V is TRBV30; 10 positions match TRBD2. From germline, CDR1 is GTSNPN and CDR2 SVGIG (reference sequence). This CDR3 is 15 amino acids long. V gave up 6 bases and J gave up 1 base; unmatched junction bases: 9. CDR3 DNA: TGTGCCTGCGCGTCAACTAGCGGGAAATCCTACGAGCAGTACTTC. Its translation is CACASTSGKSYEQYF.

The DNA for the CDR3 is TGTGCCAGCAGCTCCGGATCACCCCTCTCGACAGGGCAAGAGACCCAGTACTTC. Its translation is CASSSGSPLSTGQETQYF. The chain has TRBV7-8 and TRBJ2-5, with 7 bases fitting TRBD1. V lost 4 bases to trimming and J lost 2 bases; unmatched junction nucleotides: 16. In germline, CDR1 is SGHVS, CDR2 FQNEAQ. CDR3 length equals 18 residues.

J is TRBJ2-3 and V is TRBV29-1; 8 nucleotides align to TRBD2. The V gene's germline CDR1 is SQVTM and CDR2 ANQGSEA. Losses at the gene ends were 1 base for V and 4 bases for J; bases not matched to a gene: 10. The CDR3 is 16 amino acids. CDR3 coding DNA: TGCAGCGTTGAAGGGGCTGCAGCGGGAGTGTCAGATACGCAGTATTTT. Amino acids: CSVEGAAAGVSDTQYF.

This chain connects TRBV30 to TRBJ2-7; the D is unclear. This CDR3 spans 14 amino acids. The germline V gene encodes CDR1 GTSNPN and CDR2 SVGIG (reference sequence). V was trimmed by 2 bases and J by 0 bases, leaving 11 bases between them. DNA of the CDR3: TGTGCCTGGAGTCTACAGATGAGCTCCTACGAGCAGTACTTC. Protein: CAWSLQMSSYEQYF.

The chain has TRBV27 and TRBJ1-1, with 7 bases fitting TRBD1. This CDR3 has 18 amino acids. The ends lost 0 bases at V and 1 base at J; junction bases unmatched: 11. Germline V gene data show CDR1 as MNHEY and CDR2 as SMNVEV (reference sequence). The CDR3 spells CASSLSNRGSEGNTEAFF. The CDR3 coding sequence is TGTGCCAGCAGTTTATCGAACAGGGGCTCGGAAGGGAACACTGAAGCTTTCTTT.

The gene calls are TRBV19 and TRBJ2-7; TRBD1 might be the D (6 bases). Germline loops: CDR1 LNHDA, CDR2 SQIVND (reference sequence). With 2 bases removed from V and 12 bases from J, the gap between germline ends came to 17 bases. This CDR3 region has 13 residues. CDR3 region: CASSIRGWKGRYF. CDR3 DNA sequence: TGTGCCAGTAGTATAAGGGGGTGGAAGGGAAGGTACTTC.

The chain recombines TRBV6-4 with TRBJ1-1; no clear D. V gave up 2 bases and J gave up 6 bases, with 19 bases separating them. This CDR3 has 16 residues. CDR1 and CDR2 from the germline V gene are MRHNA and SNTAGT. The CDR3 protein is CASSDPPGRTAPEAFF. CDR3 sequence (DNA): TGTGCCAGCAGTGACCCGCCCGGGAGGACGGCCCCTGAAGCTTTCTTT.

The J gene is TRBJ1-2, the V gene TRBV28; D perhaps matches TRBD1 (5 bases). CDR3 length: 14 amino acids. Germline V gene data show CDR1 as MDHEN and CDR2 as SYDVKM. V lost 8 bases and J lost 4, with 17 bases in between. CDR3 in amino acids: CASFAGPIFYGYTF. In DNA form, the CDR3 reads TGTGCCAGCTTCGCGGGACCTATCTTCTATGGCTACACCTTC.

This chain connects TRBV29-1 to TRBJ1-1; unclear D gene. V lost 7 bases and J 0 bases, leaving 15 bases between the germline ends. This CDR3 has 14 amino acids. The germline CDR1 and CDR2 sequences are SQVTM and ANQGSEA. In DNA, the CDR3 is TGCAGCGCCACCGGAGGAACTTTGAACACTGAAGCTTTCTTT. Residues: CSATGGTLNTEAFF.

The DNA for the CDR3 is TGTGCCAGCAGTTTAGGCACGGGGGGGCAGTTCTTC. Its protein is CASSLGTGGQFF. V and J are TRBV27 and TRBJ2-1; 7 bases are a match to TRBD2. V was pared by 2 bases and J by 12 bases, with 4 bases of the junction left unmatched. Germline assignment: CDR1 MNHEY and CDR2 SMNVEV (reference sequence). The CDR3 runs to 12 residues.

Concerning this clone itself: Other DNA sequences in this specimen translate into the identical CDR3. The chain carries TRBV5-1 and TRBJ1-2; D is ambiguous. The germline V gene encodes CDR1 SGHRS and CDR2 YFSETQ. Between the trimmed V and J ends, which lost 4 bases and 5 bases, there was a span of 6 bases. The CDR3 contains 11 residues. The CDR3 here is CASSPGYGYTF. The DNA of the CDR3 is TGCGCCAGCAGCCCAGGATATGGCTACACCTTC.

This chain joins TRBV6-5 and TRBJ1-2; 9 nucleotides match TRBD1. The trim removed 8 bases at V and 1 base at J, leaving 5 bases unmatched. The CDR3 spans 14 residues. CDR1 is MNHEY, CDR2 SVGAGI, per germline. CDR3 protein: CASQRQGDNYGYTF. CDR3 coding DNA: TGTGCCAGCCAGAGACAGGGGGATAACTATGGCTACACCTTC.

The chain has TRBV6-6 and TRBJ2-1; 7 bases fit TRBD1. The germline CDR1 and CDR2 sequences are MNHNY and SVGAGI (reference sequence). V lost 6 bases, J lost 5 bases, and 13 bases stayed unmatched. CDR3 length: 16 residues. The chain's CDR3 is CASRTGRPATNNEQFF. CDR3 in DNA: TGTGCCAGCAGGACAGGGCGGCCCGCCACCAACAATGAGCAGTTCTTC.

This clone was detected a few times. Compared with germline, one end of the junction differs, possibly owing to a read error. The rearrangement links TRBV30 to TRBJ2-3; possibly TRBD2 for D (6 bases). Germline lookup yields CDR1 GTSNPN and CDR2 SVGIG (reference sequence). The CDR3 loop spans 13 amino acids. The CDR3 sequence: CAWSVMGQGGVNF. The CDR3 bases are TGTGCCTGGAGTGTGATGGGGCAGGGAGGCGTGAATTTT.

This sequence joins TRBV5-4 and TRBJ2-2; D is undetermined. The CDR3 has 13 residues. Trimming cost V 0 bases and J 6 bases, with 6 bases left between them. Germline loops: CDR1 SGHNT, CDR2 YYREEE (reference sequence). For the CDR3, the DNA is TGTGCCAGCAGCTTGGTGCAGGCCGGGGAGCTGTTTTTT. Protein: CASSLVQAGELFF.

The rearrangement uses TRBV15 and TRBJ1-2, with D uncertain. V was trimmed by 5 bases and J by 5 bases, leaving 6 bases between them. This CDR3 comprises 11 residues. From germline, CDR1 is LNHNV and CDR2 YYDKDF (reference sequence). CDR3 nucleotides: TGTGCCACCAGCGACTTTTATGGCTACACCTTC. It translates to CATSDFYGYTF.

The chain recombines TRBV5-1 with TRBJ1-4; 8 nucleotides align to TRBD1. Trimming took 6 bases from V and 10 from J; bases not matched to a gene: 14. CDR3 length: 15 amino acids. CDR1 SGHRS and CDR2 YFSETQ come from the germline V gene. CDR3: CASTDRQGSFGKLFF. The CDR3 DNA reads TGCGCCAGCACTGACCGACAGGGGAGCTTCGGAAAACTGTTTTTT.

J is TRBJ2-7 and V is TRBV28; weak D call: TRBD2 (5 bases). The CDR3 has 13 amino acids. Germline V CDR1 and CDR2: MDHEN, SYDVKM. V lost 3 bases, J lost 5 bases, and 11 bases lay in between. The CDR3 is CASSFGLSNEQYF. The CDR3 DNA follows: TGTGCCAGCAGTTTCGGACTCTCAAACGAGCAGTACTTC.

The chain uses TRBV21-1 and TRBJ1-5; TRBD1, as called in the table, went unchecked against the DNA. TRBV21-1 is a listed pseudogene. This CDR3 comprises 16 residues. The CDR3 here is CASNKRDTHNNQPQHF. CDR3 bases: TGTGCCAGCAACAAAAGGGACACCCATAACAATCAGCCCCAGCATTTT.

The chain is built from TRBV19 and TRBJ1-5; D remains unclear. V lost 0 bases, J lost 2 bases, and 20 bases lay in between. Germline lookup yields CDR1 LNHDA and CDR2 SQIVND (reference sequence). The length of the CDR3 is 19 residues. CDR3 nucleotides: TGTGCCAGTAGTATAGAATTAAGCGGCAGGCCTAAGGGCAATCAGCCCCAGCATTTT. It is translated as CASSIELSGRPKGNQPQHF.

The rearrangement joins TRBV19 to TRBJ2-3, with TRBD1 as a possible D gene (6 bases). Germline V gives CDR1 LNHDA, CDR2 SQIVND (reference sequence). The CDR3 is 13 amino acids. Trimming took off 6 bases at V and 5 bases at J, with 12 bases between the two ends. The CDR3 loop reads CASRDAGVDTQYF. CDR3 DNA: TGTGCCAGTAGAGATGCAGGGGTAGATACGCAGTATTTT. Using reference TRBV19 and TRBJ2-3 for the parts outside the CDR3, the full variable domain is DGGITQSPKYLFRKEGQNVTLSCEQNLNHDAMYWYRQDPGQGLRLIYYSQIVNDFQKGDIAEGYSVSREKKESFPLTVTSAQKNPTAFYLCASRDAGVDTQYFGPGTRLTVL.

This sequence joins TRBV27 and TRBJ2-7, with 8 bases matching TRBD1. Unmatched junction bases numbered 19, after V lost 4 bases and J lost 5 bases. The length of the CDR3 is 18 residues. In germline, CDR1 is MNHEY, CDR2 SMNVEV (reference sequence). Written as DNA, the CDR3 is TGTGCCAGCAGTTCGAGAACTAAACCGGGACAGGCTCTCAACGAGCAGTACTTC. Amino acids: CASSSRTKPGQALNEQYF.